This is a list of T cell receptor beta chains from one sample in a study of regulatory dendritic cells for organ transplantation. Sequenced by immunoSEQ multiplex PCR; TCRdb stores in-frame clones only, minus some. The sample lists 35,000 to 45,000 clones, approximately 90% occurring once. Input material: naive CD8+ T cells from blood. All receptors derive from a human donor in good health. CDR3s leave out the opening cysteine and the closing phenylalanine or tryptophan.

v_gene	j_gene	CDR3aa
TRBV27	TRBJ2-7	ASSLYERGAYEQY
TRBV7-8	TRBJ2-1	ASSPLGTSGRNNEQF
TRBV4-3	TRBJ1-5	ASSQGTSSKQPQH
TRBV9	TRBJ2-7	ASSAGGQGGYEQY
TRBV7-6	TRBJ1-1	ASSLGSPNTEAF
TRBV19	TRBJ2-3	ASSEGVSSDTQY
TRBV2	TRBJ2-2	ASRGGELF
TRBV7-9	TRBJ1-2	ASSLNSLGPGGYT
TRBV2	TRBJ2-1	ASSEALMERQF
TRBV5-1	TRBJ2-7	ASSSRQAKIYEQY
TRBV19	TRBJ1-1	ASSIELTNTEAF
TRBV7-9	TRBJ2-1	AARGGLAGGSEQF
TRBV15	TRBJ1-2	ATGGGNYGYT
TRBV7-2	TRBJ1-2	ASSRPDGQLASYGYT
TRBV4-1	TRBJ2-5	ASSHSLQETQY
TRBV27	TRBJ2-7	ASSLMPDDGEQY
TRBV6-5	TRBJ1-6	ASSYSSFSPLH
TRBV4-1	TRBJ1-2	ASSQEGTGGDGYT
TRBV29-1	TRBJ2-7	SVEDRTSYEQY
TRBV28	TRBJ2-3	ASSPLRTSGSLDTQY
TRBV5-5	TRBJ2-7	ASSPWGQGGEQY
TRBV6-6	TRBJ2-7	ASRLVGYEQY
TRBV6-5	TRBJ1-6	ASSYSPVVYNSPLH
TRBV30	TRBJ1-1	AYPGTDYTEAF
TRBV28	TRBJ2-1	ASSLYGRGRDEQF
TRBV28	TRBJ2-7	ASSTRPGYEQY
TRBV9	TRBJ2-1	ASSGGTSGQSSYNEQF
TRBV5-4	TRBJ1-1	ASSPAAGRNTEAF
TRBV7-2	TRBJ2-1	ASSSWTSGVDEQF
TRBV7-7	TRBJ2-7	ASTSHPGADEQY